This TCR beta chain was captured by sequencing in a study of tumor and adjacent non-tumor tissue in lung cancer. For the study at large: Histology: about a dozen adenocarcinoma, a couple of squamous cell carcinoma, 1 small cell lung cancer. The patients, approximately 9 men and roughly 5 women, were roughly 30 to 76 with stage I to III disease. Whole-study results and caveats: Tumor repertoires had a smaller top 100 clone share than normal lung. Significantly higher TCR diversity was found in tumor than normal lung.

RNA was extracted from bulk tissue without any cell sorting. The normal lung tissue was taken more than 3 cm from the tumor edge. TCRbeta libraries were built with three rounds of nested PCR, modified from ARM-PCR. TCRdb re-called the multiplex PCR reads with MiXCR, one entry per CDR3 protein. The sample contains 43,000 or so distinct CDR3 sequences, roughly 60% of which appear only once. About this clonotype: Antigen specificity is unknown. At one of its ends the junction is not consistent with the germline gene, which may arise from a read error.

The V gene's germline CDR1 is SGHNT and CDR2 YYREEE (reference sequence). The CDR3 has 14 residues. The source of this sequence is a man over 45 with non-small cell lung cancer. What was sequenced was distant non-tumor lung tissue. This chain joins TRBV5-4 and TRBJ2-7; 7 bases fit TRBD2. The CDR3 region is CANSLRTSSYEQYF. Written as DNA, the CDR3 is TGTGCCAACAGCTTGAGGACTAGCTCCTACGAGCAGTACTTC.